The clone carrying this T cell receptor beta chain was recorded a few times. Antigen: not known. The source of the sample is a study of a mutant IDH1 vaccine in newly diagnosed glioma. Looking at the study overall: Week 35 was assigned to visit V12, and week 47 was assigned to visit V13. Study-wide findings and caveats: Patients showed vaccine-induced immune responses at a rate of approximately 93%.

This table comes from immunoSEQ multiplex PCR, and its TCRdb copy is limited to in-frame clones, with some not included. The sample consists of about 27,000 clones, around four fifths of them appearing once. In germline, CDR1 is SGHRS, CDR2 YFSETQ. The V gene lost 3 bases and the J gene lost 3 bases, with 12 bases spanning the gap. CDR3 size: 14 residues. Stated time point: week 35, safety follow-up. Vaccine doses each comprised 300 ug of mutant IDH1 20-mer peptide, with topical imiquimod. The sequenced sample was PBMCs, obtained from a glioma patient whose treatment included an IDH1 peptide vaccine. The receptor was derived from a man younger than 45 with glioma. The rearrangement uses TRBV5-1 and TRBJ1-1; D is uncertain. CDR3 amino acids: CASSYGDWDTEAFF. In nucleotides, the CDR3 is TGCGCCAGCAGCTATGGGGATTGGGACACTGAAGCTTTCTTT.